This T cell receptor beta chain was recorded in a study of blood T cell repertoires in COVID-19 (dated by TCRdb to the early 2020s). About the study as a whole: Samples from collaborators originated in the United States, Italy and Spain and spanned both the acute and convalescent phases of COVID-19. The prospective study material was composed of cDNA or gDNA derived from T cells, B-cell-depleted T cells, or PBMCs. Deeply sampled blood TCRbeta repertoires from subjects exposed to, actively infected with, or recovered from COVID-19 were included in the dataset. The repertoires were released in a freely available public database intended as a resource for research on the immune response to SARS-CoV-2. Samples were obtained from the ongoing ImmuneRACE study (first 160 participants) and from 1,200 or so subjects provided by 6 global collaborators. Sample metadata almost always included a de-identified subject ID, COVID-19 status, age in years and sex. Where available, HLA class I and class II types were obtained from metadata supplied by the sample provider rather than from assay-based typing.

In the prospective study, participants were roughly 18 to 95 years old, resided in fewer than 25 geographic areas of the United States, and were enrolled through a virtual design. In the prospective study, cohorts were assigned on the basis of participant-reported clinical history obtained from a screening survey and a study questionnaire. Exposed participants had been in contact with someone with a PCR-confirmed or clinician-diagnosed COVID-19 case within 2 weeks of study entry. In the prospective study, mobile phlebotomists collected whole blood, serum and a nasopharyngeal or oropharyngeal swab from each participant. Over an approximately 2-month period, participants in the prospective study had the option of providing additional blood draws and questionnaires. Before DNA extraction, prospective study blood samples were shipped either frozen or at room temperature. Counted from cysteine to phenylalanine, this CDR3 has 15 amino acids. The read is trimmed to its CDR3 DNA, 45 bases read in frame from base 1. Via the germline V gene, CDR1 is SGHRS and CDR2 YFSETQ. At the junction V is shortened by 2 bases and J by 0 bases, with 10 bases in between.

The immunoSEQ Assay, a bias-controlled multiplex PCR, was used to amplify TCRbeta CDR3 regions from genomic DNA. Per the source publication's procedure: The number of nucleated cells in each sample was estimated from the amplification of reference gene primers within the assay. To quantify the absolute abundance of each unique TCRbeta CDR3 rearrangement, sequence reads were collapsed and filtered. For each sample, productive Simpson clonality was calculated by taking the square root of Simpson's diversity index across productive rearrangements. In TCRdb, the immuneACCESS table is reduced to in-frame sequences with V and J assigned. These tables do not hold every clone; where another copy was compared, an unresolved V gene accounts for under half, and the others remain unexplained. V, J and clone size reflect that table, while D and trimming were determined from the DNA. This sample lists some 300,000 clones; nearly 90% were detected once. The biggest ten clones account for 2.5% to 3.5% of the sample.

As to this clone: Its antigen has not been determined. No clone much larger than this one lies a single base away; base qualities are absent.

Results and caveats for the whole study, not just this receptor: How much clinical and demographic metadata was included differed by source and by participant, and the metadata was provided uncurated.

The sample consisted of PBMCs or T cells enriched from blood (not recorded which). The chain links TRBV5-1 with TRBJ2-3; no D gene is confidently identified. The TCR originated in a woman aged 50 to 60 who had been exposed to COVID-19. Here the CDR3 is given as CASSLSRGSTDTQYF. The DNA sequence follows: TGCGCCAGCAGCTTATCCCGCGGTAGCACAGATACGCAGTATTTT.